This T cell receptor beta chain was identified during a study of blood T cell repertoires in COVID-19. There are 19 residues in the CDR3. The germline CDR1 and CDR2 sequences are LGHNA and YNFKEQ. The V gene end was trimmed by 0 bases and the J gene end by 4 bases; junction bases not matched to a gene: 10. TCRdb's table, derived via immunoSEQ multiplex PCR, lists solely in-frame clones and lacks some. The sample consists of more than 95,000 clones, approximately 80% of them appearing once. Source material: peripheral blood. This chain joins TRBV4-2 and TRBJ2-2; 11 nucleotides match TRBD2. The sequence was collected from a man between 65 and 85 years old with acute or convalescent COVID-19. The CDR3 is CASSQDVVAGGPVTGELFF. In DNA, the CDR3 is TGTGCCAGCAGCCAAGATGTCGTAGCGGGAGGGCCGGTCACCGGGGAGCTGTTTTTT.